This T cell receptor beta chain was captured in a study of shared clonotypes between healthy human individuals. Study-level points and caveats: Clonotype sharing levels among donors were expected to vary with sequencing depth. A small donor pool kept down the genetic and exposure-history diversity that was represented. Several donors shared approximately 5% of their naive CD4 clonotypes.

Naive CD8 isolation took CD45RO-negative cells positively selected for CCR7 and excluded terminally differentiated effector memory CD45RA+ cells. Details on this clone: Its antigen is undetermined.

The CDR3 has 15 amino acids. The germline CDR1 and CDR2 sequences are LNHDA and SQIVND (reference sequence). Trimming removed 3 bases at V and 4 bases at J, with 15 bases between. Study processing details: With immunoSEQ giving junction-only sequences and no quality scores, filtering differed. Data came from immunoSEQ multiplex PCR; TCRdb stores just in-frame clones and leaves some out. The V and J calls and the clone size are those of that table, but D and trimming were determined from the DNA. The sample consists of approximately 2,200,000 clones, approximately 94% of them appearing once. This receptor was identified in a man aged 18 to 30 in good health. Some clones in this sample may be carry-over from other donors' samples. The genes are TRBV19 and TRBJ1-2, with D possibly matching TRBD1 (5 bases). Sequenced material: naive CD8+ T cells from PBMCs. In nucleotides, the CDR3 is TGTGCCAGTAGTATCGGACCCCGGGGCTCCTATGGCTACACCTTC. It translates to CASSIGPRGSYGYTF.